The entry that follows covers one TCR beta chain sequence. This sample was included in a study of T and B cells in COVID-19 patients. TRB was amplified from about 260-540 ng of blood genomic DNA. V was shortened by 0 bases and J by 9 bases, with 12 bases between the two germline ends. This CDR3 is built from 13 residues. Germline V gene sequence: CDR1 LGHNA, CDR2 YNFKEQ. TRB rearrangements were amplified by multiplex PCR with BIOMED2 TRB-A/B primers. TCRdb used MiXCR to reprocess the multiplex PCR reads, holding one entry per CDR3 protein. This sample carries 2,000 to 2,500 distinct CDR3 sequences, roughly 28% of them seen once, and the ten largest clones take less than 45%.

This rearrangement joins TRBV4-2 to TRBJ2-7, with D possibly being TRBD1 (5 bases). The sample was blood. The receptor was derived from a human donor with active COVID-19. The CDR3 sequence: CASSQEGQKGQYF. The CDR3 nucleotides are TGTGCCAGCAGCCAAGAGGGGCAGAAAGGGCAGTACTTC.